The clone carrying this T cell receptor (beta chain) has a handful of counts. The antigen remains undetermined. TCRdb reprocessed the 5' RACE reads with MiXCR, giving one entry per CDR3 protein. The repertoire holds hundreds of thousands of distinct CDR3 sequences, with approximately 13% as singletons. These data are taken from a study of T cells after yellow fever vaccination. Findings of the study overall: Primary-vaccination clones mostly resurfaced post-booster (96% CD4, roughly 90% CD8). Just a small share of clonotypes turned up in the CD4 compartment as well as the CD8 compartment. Secondary responses were weaker yet peaked faster, day 5 versus 15. Abundant clonotypes (contaminants from the bulk population) could be present in FACS-sorted repertoires.

Sequencing used PBMCs, obtained on the day of the yellow fever booster vaccination. The sequence derives from a man under 40 who received the YFV17D yellow fever vaccine.

The CDR3 nucleotides read TGTGCCAGCAGTTTCCGACCCAACACTGAAGCTTTCTTT. It is translated as CASSFRPNTEAFF. The chain employs TRBV6-5 and TRBJ1-1; D not certain. CDR3 length: 13 residues. V was pared by 4 bases and J by 2 bases, with 8 bases between. Germline V gives CDR1 MNHEY, CDR2 SVGAGI.